The rows below give T cell receptor beta chains drawn from one sample of a study of blood T cell repertoires in COVID-19. Produced via immunoSEQ multiplex PCR; TCRdb's table is partial and in-frame only. The sample lists some 74,000 clones, roughly 80% seen once, with 15% to 20% in the top ten. Source material: peripheral blood. The receptors originated from a woman over 75 with acute or convalescent COVID-19. Both conserved end residues are part of each CDR3. D genes are given only for firm matches. Rows give clone size only sometimes, using once, few, many, or a class for an expanded clone.

V	length	size	D	J	DNA	CDR3
TRBV3-1/TRBV3-2	14	.	TRBD1	TRBJ2-1	TGTGCCAGCAGCCAGGGACAGGGGGCAGGGGAGCAGTTCTTC	CASSQGQGAGEQFF
TRBV28	12	few	.	TRBJ2-4	TGTGCCAGCAGTGGCACCAGAAACATTCAGTACTTC	CASSGTRNIQYF
TRBV30	11	.	.	TRBJ1-2	TGTGCCTGGAGTGTTTCCAGAGGCTACACCTTC	CAWSVSRGYTF
TRBV3-1/TRBV3-2	16	once	.	TRBJ1-3	TGTGCCAGCAGCCCTTTTCGCAGGGCCTCTGGAAACACCATATATTTT	CASSPFRRASGNTIYF
TRBV5-8	17	.	.	TRBJ1-5	TGTGCCAGCCATTCCGGAACGGGGAAACGGGGCAATCAGCCCCAGCATTTT	CASHSGTGKRGNQPQHF
TRBV5-4	17	few	TRBD2	TRBJ2-5	TGTGCCAGCAGCTTGGGTGGGGCTAGCGGGTACCAAGAGACCCAGTACTTC	CASSLGGASGYQETQYF
TRBV9	15	.	TRBD1	TRBJ2-2	TGTGCCAGCAGCGAGGGACAGGGCATCGCCGGGGAGCTGTTTTTT	CASSEGQGIAGELFF
TRBV24-1	17	.	TRBD1	TRBJ2-2	TGTGCCACCAGTGAAGCGCCGGGACAGGCAAAGACCGGGGAGCTGTTTTTT	CATSEAPGQAKTGELFF
TRBV2	14	.	TRBD2	TRBJ2-5	TGTGCCAGCATCACGGGGGGGCAGCAAGAGACCCAGTACTTC	CASITGGQQETQYF
TRBV11-2	15	.	.	TRBJ1-2	TGTGCCAGCAGCTTAGAGGGGAGTCCTAACTATGGCTACACCTTC	CASSLEGSPNYGYTF
TRBV2	14	.	TRBD1	TRBJ1-1	TGTGCCAGCAGGAAGGGACAGGTGAACACTGAAGCTTTCTTT	CASRKGQVNTEAFF
TRBV7-8	16	.	TRBD2	TRBJ2-5	TGTGCCAGCAGCTTAACGGCGGGAGGGTTAATCAAGACCCAGTACTTC	CASSLTAGGLIKTQYF
TRBV2	15	.	TRBD1	TRBJ1-5	TGTGCCAGCAGTGGGGGACAGGGGCTATCACGGCCCCAGCATTTT	CASSGGQGLSRPQHF
TRBV19	15	.	TRBD1	TRBJ1-1	TGTGCCAGTAGACGGGACAGGGGATCGGTAACTGAAGCTTTCTTT	CASRRDRGSVTEAFF
TRBV27	15	.	.	TRBJ1-1	TGTGCCAGCAGTTTGGCGGGGGGCATGAACACTGAAGCTTTCTTT	CASSLAGGMNTEAFF
TRBV24-1	15	.	.	TRBJ1-1	TGTGCCACCAGTATGGAAACAGGAGTTTCATCTGAAGCTTTCTTT	CATSMETGVSSEAFF
TRBV10-1	17	.	TRBD2	TRBJ2-1	TGCGCCAGCAGTGAGTCGACTAGCGGTAGCTCCTACAATGAGCAGTTCTTC	CASSESTSGSSYNEQFF
TRBV3-1/TRBV3-2	17	.	TRBD2	TRBJ2-3	TGTGCCAGCAGCCAAGATATGCTAGCGGGGGGTATCCGTACGCAGTATTTT	CASSQDMLAGGIRTQYF
TRBV2	14	.	TRBD1	TRBJ1-1	TGTGCCAGCAGGGTGACAGGGCGCAACACTGAAGCTTTCTTT	CASRVTGRNTEAFF
TRBV6-5	12	.	.	TRBJ2-7	TGTGCCAGCGGAGGGTGGGCGTACGAGCAGTACTTC	CASGGWAYEQYF
TRBV7-6	15	once	TRBD1	TRBJ2-1	TGTGCCAGCAGCCGGGGGACAGGTACTTACAATGAGCAGTTCTTC	CASSRGTGTYNEQFF
TRBV15	16	.	TRBD1	TRBJ1-3	TGTGCCACCAGCAGAGAATGGGACAGTCTAGGAAACACCATATATTTT	CATSREWDSLGNTIYF
TRBV19	16	.	TRBD1	TRBJ1-3	TGTGCCAGTAGTTCTACAGGGGCGCTCTCTGGAAACACCATATATTTT	CASSSTGALSGNTIYF
TRBV3-1/TRBV3-2	12	.	TRBD1	TRBJ1-2	TGTGCCAGCACCCAGACAGGGTACGGCTACACCTTC	CASTQTGYGYTF
TRBV6-5	11	.	.	TRBJ1-1	TGTGCCAGTCATCTGAACACTGAAGCTTTCTTT	CASHLNTEAFF
TRBV19	12	.	.	TRBJ2-1	TGTGCCAGTAGTATCCTATACAATGAGCAGTTCTTC	CASSILYNEQFF
TRBV5-1	13	few	.	TRBJ2-7	TGCGCCAGCAGCTTACATCAGGGCTACGAGCAGTACTTC	CASSLHQGYEQYF
TRBV19	15	.	TRBD1	TRBJ1-6	TGTGCCAGCTCGACAGGGGAGAGGTGGAATTCACCCCTCCACTTT	CASSTGERWNSPLHF
TRBV4-1	17	few	TRBD2	TRBJ2-1	TGCGCCAGCAGCCAAGAGGGTGGAGTAGCGGGAGCCAATGAGCAGTTCTTC	CASSQEGGVAGANEQFF
TRBV6-5	14	.	.	TRBJ1-1	TGTGCCAGCACCCACAGGGTTGGGAATTCTGAAGCTTTCTTT	CASTHRVGNSEAFF
TRBV6-5	15	once	.	TRBJ1-1	TGTGCCAGCAATTACGTCAGCGTAATGAACACTGAAGCTTTCTTT	CASNYVSVMNTEAFF
TRBV12-3/TRBV12-4	11	.	.	TRBJ1-1	TGTGCCAGCAGCCGGGGTACTGAAGCTTTCTTT	CASSRGTEAFF
TRBV24-1	18	.	.	TRBJ2-2	TGTGCCACCAGTGATTTAAGCGGGCCTTTCTCGAACACCGGGGAGCTGTTTTTT	CATSDLSGPFSNTGELFF
TRBV20-1	14	.	TRBD2	TRBJ2-7	TGCAGTGCTAGTCTGACTAGCGCGACTTACGAGCAGTACTTC	CSASLTSATYEQYF
TRBV6-4	13	.	.	TRBJ1-1	TGTGCCAGCAGTGTTGAACAGGGTCTTGAAGCTTTCTTT	CASSVEQGLEAFF
TRBV11-3	14	few	TRBD1	TRBJ2-7	TGTGCCAGCAGCTCCGGACAGGGGAGGTACGAGCAGTACTTC	CASSSGQGRYEQYF
TRBV7-2	15	.	TRBD1	TRBJ2-1	TGTGCCAGCAGACTCGACAGGGGTCTTTACAATGAGCAGTTCTTC	CASRLDRGLYNEQFF
TRBV6-6	16	.	TRBD2	TRBJ2-5	TGTGCCAGCAGCACCGGGACTAGCGGGAGAGGGGAGACCCAGTACTTC	CASSTGTSGRGETQYF
TRBV19	15	.	TRBD1	TRBJ1-1	TGTGCCAGTAGGGACATGGGACAGCCCAACGCTGAAGCTTTCTTT	CASRDMGQPNAEAFF
TRBV6-5	14	.	.	TRBJ1-2	TGTGCCAGCAGTTCCCTAGGGAGTTCCTATGGCTACACCTTC	CASSSLGSSYGYTF
TRBV7-3	18	few	TRBD1	TRBJ2-2	TGTGCCAGCAGCTTTCAGCCGGGACAGGGGGCCGGTGCCGGGGAGCTGTTTTTT	CASSFQPGQGAGAGELFF
TRBV30	14	.	TRBD2	TRBJ2-7	TGTGCCTGGAGTACGACTAGCGGGGCCTACGAGCAGTACTTC	CAWSTTSGAYEQYF
TRBV2	15	.	.	TRBJ1-5	TGTGCCAGCAGTTATAGTACAGGGATTCGTCAGCCCCAGCATTTT	CASSYSTGIRQPQHF
TRBV6-5	12	.	TRBD1	TRBJ2-7	TGTGCCAGCACGACAGGGGTGAGCGAGCAGTACTTC	CASTTGVSEQYF
TRBV12-3/TRBV12-4	12	few	TRBD1	TRBJ1-4	TGTGCCGGGATCGGGACAGGGTTGAAACTGTTTTTT	CAGIGTGLKLFF
TRBV24-1	18	.	.	TRBJ2-1	TGTGCCACCAGTGCCAAGGACCGTACTAGTCTCAGACCCAATGAGCAGTTCTTC	CATSAKDRTSLRPNEQFF
TRBV30	16	.	.	TRBJ2-6	TGTGCCTGGAGTGTACAGGGGGGGTATGGGGCCAACGTCCTGACTTTC	CAWSVQGGYGANVLTF
TRBV9	15	.	TRBD1	TRBJ2-7	TGTGCCAGCAGCAATCCGGGACAGGGGGTCTACGAGCAGTACTTC	CASSNPGQGVYEQYF
TRBV7-9	13	.	.	TRBJ1-1	TGTGCCAGCAGCTTCCGGCGGGCTACTGAAGCTTTCTTT	CASSFRRATEAFF